This T cell receptor (beta chain) comes out of a study of early stage breast cancer tumors (dated by TCRdb to about 2017). The study in broad terms: Of the approximately 15 invasive breast tumors, about a dozen were found to be estrogen receptor-positive, progesterone receptor-positive and HER2-negative. About 70% of the 12 ER+/PR+/HER2- tumors were invasive ductal carcinomas, while the other four were invasive lobular carcinomas. On average, each sample had about 9.7-fold read coverage. The samples as a whole yielded more than 2.5 million detected templates, corresponding to roughly 1.1 million unique clonotypes.

Germline trimming: 3 bases from V, 1 base from J; junction bases outside gene matches: 7. From a lookup of the germline V gene, CDR1 and CDR2 are SGHTA and FQGTGA. The CDR3 covers 16 residues, taking in both the cysteine and the phenylalanine. Only the CDR3 portion is preserved as DNA: 48 bases, with reading frame beginning at the first base. About 20-50 mg of tumor tissue was diced and typically yielded more than 2.5 ug of DNA. The study profiled bulk TCR beta-chain repertoires in matched peripheral blood, tumor and adjacent normal breast tissue taken from some 17 patients with early-stage breast cancer. After resection, tumor tissue identified by eye was cut out and put into prechilled RNAlater. Using a TissueLyser II, about 17-50 mg of tumor tissue was diced and homogenized in RLTplus buffer with beta-mercaptoethanol and antifoaming agent. The Qiagen AllPrep DNA/RNA Mini kit was used for genomic DNA extraction.

Every sample was amplified as two independent genomic DNA replicates, using approximately 0.54 ug for blood and about 1.4 ug for tumor or normal breast. TCRB sequencing of genomic DNA was carried out with the ImmunoSeq Intro kit according to the manufacturer's instructions. The multiplex PCR ran for 25 to 40 cycles using proprietary primers and spike-in control sequences for absolute quantification. Single-end 150-bp reads were used to sequence an 87-bp fragment spanning the CDR3 plus the flanking V and J genes. Each lane of an Illumina MiSeq using version 3.0 chemistry carried seven multiplexed samples, with two replicates per sample. The authors' pipeline ran thus. Raw data were processed with the vendor's proprietary pipeline, and both replicates were merged into a single result per sample. Clonotypes were defined as productive rearrangements sharing the V-gene family, CDR3 amino acid sequence and J-gene segment. Clonality was calculated as 1 minus the normalized Shannon entropy (Pielou evenness) of TCRB abundances. T cell density was estimated by dividing total templates by the number of input cells inferred from the DNA input amount. Recon with default parameters was used to estimate total repertoire diversity and clonality. Tumor-enriched clonotypes were defined as having over 0.1% abundance in tumor and at least 32-fold higher abundance than in normal breast. Drawn from immuneACCESS, this table holds only the in-frame rearrangements with V and J called that TCRdb kept. Clones are partly lost; checked studies trace under half to an unresolved V gene and leave the rest unexplained. V and J calls and clone size are given by that table; D and trimming were obtained from the DNA. The sample yields fewer than 30,000 clones; roughly 50% were counted once. 8.5% of the sample belongs to the ten largest clones.

Remarks on this clone: Its recognized antigen is unknown. Base qualities are missing; no much larger clone stands one base away.

Paper-wide results and their limitations: Analysis by tumor subtype was prevented by the small cohort size. Greater similarity was observed between blood and normal breast repertoires than between blood and tumor repertoires, and tumor was distinguished from normal in about 85% of the 16 patients when each tissue was compared with blood. Compared with adjacent normal breast tissue, tumors had higher clonality and around 2.5-fold greater T cell density. Enriched TCRB sequences shared across patients were mostly commonly generated sequences, unlikely to play an important role in the tumor microenvironment. Sequencing bulk genomic DNA from unsorted cells could not capture chain pairing or functional markers like CD4, CD8 and FOXP3.

The sample taken for sequencing was breast tumor tissue. The TCR was taken from a person aged 45 to 59 with breast cancer. This chain is built from TRBV7-3 and TRBJ2-7; 9 bases in between match TRBD2. The CDR3 reads CASSLYSGSPSYEQYF. The sequence in DNA is TGTGCCAGCAGCTTGTATAGCGGGAGTCCGTCCTACGAGCAGTACTTC. Reference TRBV7-3 and TRBJ2-7 proteins supply the regions before and after the CDR3; the full variable domain is: GAGVSQTPSNKVTEKGKYVELRCDPISGHTALYWYRQSLGQGPEFLIYFQGTGAADDSGLPNDRFFAVRPEGSVSTLKIQRTERGDSAVYLCASSLYSGSPSYEQYFGPGTRLTVT.